The 23 T cell receptor beta chains reported below all come from one sample, sequenced in a study of CD8 T cells in ankylosing spondylitis. TCRdb used MiXCR to reprocess the 5' RACE reads, holding one entry per CDR3 protein. This table holds 290,000 or so distinct CDR3 sequences, roughly 20% found once. Sequencing used blood, either unsorted or a sorted T cell fraction (not recorded which). The receptor set was obtained from a female donor with ankylosing spondylitis or in good health (not recorded which).

This clonotype was seen more than once but under ten times. The chain uses TRBV29-1 and TRBJ1-2; 9 bases are a match to TRBD1. The length of the CDR3 is 14 residues. The junction had 6 bases not matched to a gene; V was cut back by 1 base and J by 6 bases. Germline values: CDR1 SQVTM, CDR2 ANQGSEA. DNA of the CDR3: TGCAGCGTTGAAGGTACCGGGACAGGGAATGGCTACACCTTC. It translates to CSVEGTGTGNGYTF. Combining the CDR3 with reference TRBV29-1 and TRBJ1-2 gives the whole variable domain SAVISQKPSRDICQRGTSLTIQCQVDSQVTMMFWYRQQPGQSLTLIATANQGSEATYESGFVIDKFPISRPNLTFSTLTVSNMSPEDSSIYLCSVEGTGTGNGYTFGSGTRLTVV.

In this sample, this clonotype turned up a few times. The gene calls are TRBV12-3 or TRBV12-4 and TRBJ2-2; TRBD2 matches 10 bases. The CDR3 runs 15 residues. Losses at the gene ends were 3 bases for V and 6 bases for J; bases not matched to a gene: 4. CDR3 nucleotides: TGTGCCAGCAGTTTGGCCGGGACTAGCGCCGGGGAGCTGTTTTTT. Protein sequence: CASSLAGTSAGELFF.

The chain joins TRBV7-9 to TRBJ2-1; D unclear. Germline V CDR1 and CDR2: SEHNR, FQNEAQ (reference sequence). The CDR3 is 13 residues long. Trimming took off 0 bases at V and 8 bases at J, with 8 bases between the two ends. CDR3 residues: CASSLAPVYEQFF. DNA for the CDR3: TGTGCCAGCAGCTTAGCTCCGGTCTATGAGCAGTTCTTC.

This chain joins TRBV29-1 and TRBJ2-3; 11 bases map to TRBD2. The germline CDR1 and CDR2 sequences are SQVTM and ANQGSEA. This CDR3 has 15 residues. V lost 7 bases and J lost 1; bases outside the gene matches: 7. For the CDR3, the DNA is TGCAGCGGGATAGCGGGAGGGCTGGGCACAGATACGCAGTATTTT. Its translation: CSGIAGGLGTDTQYF.

This clonotype was detected many times. The J gene is TRBJ1-1, the V gene TRBV28; TRBD1 agrees at 9 bases. Trimming at V came to 11 bases and at J to 4 bases, leaving 14 bases not matched to a gene. The length of the CDR3 is 15 residues. Germline V gene lookup returns CDR1 MDHEN and CDR2 SYDVKM. The CDR3 loop reads CAARGQGGVGTEAFF. The DNA for the CDR3 is TGTGCCGCCAGGGGACAGGGTGGGGTAGGCACTGAAGCTTTCTTT.

V usage is TRBV15 and J usage is TRBJ2-5; 15 bases fit TRBD2. The CDR3 has 19 amino acids. J gave up 4 bases and V 3 bases, and 12 bases lay outside the gene matches. Germline CDR1 reads LNHNV; CDR2 reads YYDKDF (reference sequence). DNA of the CDR3: TGTGCCACCAGCAGTGCCCCCGGGACTAGCGGGAGGCCGGTAGAGACCCAGTACTTC. Residues: CATSSAPGTSGRPVETQYF.

The chain combines TRBV6-1 with TRBJ1-5, with 10 bases matching TRBD1. The germline V gene has CDR1 MNHNS and CDR2 SASEGT. This CDR3 comprises 14 residues. The V gene end was trimmed by 4 bases and the J gene end by 7 bases; junction bases not matched to a gene: 4. The CDR3 region is CASSAGTGEQPQHF. The CDR3, as DNA: TGTGCCAGCAGTGCCGGGACAGGGGAACAGCCCCAGCATTTT.

The chain is built from TRBV6-6 and TRBJ2-5, with a tentative D call TRBD2 (5 bases). This CDR3 is 13 amino acids long. Germline lookup yields CDR1 MNHNY and CDR2 SVGAGI (reference sequence). With 5 bases removed from V and 5 bases from J, the gap between germline ends came to 12 bases. The CDR3 loop is CASSALAFETQYF. The CDR3 DNA reads TGTGCCAGCAGTGCCCTAGCTTTTGAGACCCAGTACTTC.

The chain is built from TRBV5-1 and TRBJ2-7, with a weak D call TRBD1 (5 bases). This CDR3 spans 12 amino acids. Germline V gene lookup returns CDR1 SGHRS and CDR2 YFSETQ. V was shortened by 7 bases and J by 1 base, with 9 bases between the two germline ends. CDR3 residues: CASGRTSYEQYF. The CDR3 DNA follows: TGCGCCAGCGGCCGGACATCCTACGAGCAGTACTTC.

This clonotype was seen more than once but under ten times. This chain connects TRBV7-2 to TRBJ2-7; no clear D gene. CDR3 size: 14 residues. Germline assignment: CDR1 SGHTA and CDR2 FQGNSA. V lost 5 bases and J lost 6, with 17 bases in between. The CDR3 spells CASSPRAHISEQYF. DNA of the CDR3: TGTGCCAGCAGCCCTAGAGCTCACATCTCCGAGCAGTACTTC.

The rearrangement joins TRBV11-1 to TRBJ2-2; 8 positions agree with TRBD2. J gave up 1 base and V 2 bases, and 9 bases lay outside the gene matches. This CDR3 is built from 18 residues. The germline gives CDR1 SGHAT, CDR2 FQDESV (reference sequence). The DNA for the CDR3 is TGTGCCAGCAGCTTAAGTGGTGGGACTAGGTTGAACACCGGGGAGCTGTTTTTT. It encodes CASSLSGGTRLNTGELFF.

This clonotype was observed a handful of times. The CDR3 reads CATSRGGGLAENIQYF. As DNA, the CDR3 is TGTGCCACCAGCAGAGGGGGCGGACTAGCAGAAAACATTCAGTACTTC. This chain links TRBV15 with TRBJ2-4, with 8 bases matching TRBD2. J was trimmed by 5 bases and V by 1 base; bases with no gene match: 7. The CDR3 sequence is 16 residues long. The germline gives CDR1 LNHNV, CDR2 YYDKDF (reference sequence).

This clonotype has just a few counts. V and J are TRBV12-5 and TRBJ1-3, with a tentative D call TRBD1 (5 bases). The CDR3 has 17 amino acids. Germline V gene sequence: CDR1 LGHNT, CDR2 FRNRAP. The V end lost 1 base, the J end lost 1 base, and 14 bases lay between the germline ends. The CDR3 region has the DNA TGTGCTAGTGGTTTGGCCAGGACATGGACATCTGGAAACACCATATATTTT. It encodes CASGLARTWTSGNTIYF.

This clonotype was seen a few times. The chain has TRBV7-3 and TRBJ2-3; 8 positions match TRBD1. Per germline, CDR1 SGHTA and CDR2 FQGTGA. CDR3 length: 13 residues. V trimming: 5 bases; J trimming: 4 bases; junction bases outside the gene matches: 2. CDR3 sequence: CASSKQGADTQYF. The DNA for the CDR3 is TGTGCCAGCAGCAAACAGGGGGCAGATACGCAGTATTTT.

This clonotype was counted a few times. The chain couples TRBV24-1 to TRBJ2-1; D ambiguous. Trimming cost V 5 bases and J 9 bases, with 13 bases left between them. The CDR3 loop spans 13 amino acids. Germline V lookup: CDR1 KGHDR, CDR2 SFDVKD. The CDR3 DNA is TGTGCCACCAGTGCCCTGTCGACTGGTGAGCAGTTCTTC. It specifies CATSALSTGEQFF.

The V and J genes are TRBV28 and TRBJ1-1; D unresolved. The V gene lost 7 bases and the J gene lost 2 bases, with 14 bases spanning the gap. The CDR3 loop spans 14 amino acids. Germline V gene sequence: CDR1 MDHEN, CDR2 SYDVKM. CDR3 residues: CASKAVVLNTEAFF. CDR3 DNA: TGTGCCAGCAAGGCAGTGGTCTTAAACACTGAAGCTTTCTTT.

Only a few counts were recorded for this clonotype. The chain is built from TRBV5-1 and TRBJ2-5; a weak D match, TRBD2 (7 bases). The length of the CDR3 is 15 residues. V lost 4 bases and J 4 bases, leaving 17 bases between the germline ends. The germline V gene encodes CDR1 SGHRS and CDR2 YFSETQ. This CDR3 reads CASSHLGGPRETQYF. The CDR3 DNA reads as TGCGCCAGCAGCCACCTCGGGGGGCCCCGAGAGACCCAGTACTTC.

This chain joins TRBV9 and TRBJ2-1; perhaps TRBD2 as D (5 bases). The CDR3 is made up of 15 amino acids. Trimming took 4 bases from V and 0 from J, leaving 11 bases between them. CDR1 is SGDLS, CDR2 YYNGEE, per germline. This CDR3 reads CASSKLDYSYNEQFF. CDR3 DNA: TGTGCCAGCAGCAAACTAGATTACTCCTACAATGAGCAGTTCTTC.

This chain connects TRBV12-1 to TRBJ1-1. TRBV12-1 represents a pseudogene. The CDR3 spans 13 residues. CDR3 in amino acids: CASSFGTKAEAFF. In nucleotides, the CDR3 is TGTGCCAGCAGTTTCGGGACGAAAGCTGAAGCTTTCTTT.

This clonotype has a handful of counts. This chain connects TRBV7-2 to TRBJ2-3; D possibly uses TRBD1 or TRBD2 (5 bases each). Trimming cost V 5 bases and J 0 bases, with 15 bases left between them. CDR3 length: 16 residues. CDR1 SGHTA and CDR2 FQGNSA come from the germline V gene. The CDR3 sequence: CASSMGLARSTDTQYF. Written as DNA, the CDR3 is TGTGCCAGCAGCATGGGGCTAGCCCGTAGCACAGATACGCAGTATTTT.

This clonotype was counted between two and nine times. V usage is TRBV12-3 or TRBV12-4 and J usage is TRBJ2-2; TRBD1 aligns across 7 bases. The J segment lost 4 bases and the V segment lost 5 bases, leaving 10 bases of the junction unmatched. This CDR3 comprises 16 residues. CDR3 amino acids: CASSPQTGRSTGELFF. The CDR3 DNA reads TGTGCCAGCAGTCCCCAGACAGGGCGAAGCACCGGGGAGCTGTTTTTT.

The chain couples TRBV7-2 to TRBJ2-6; D ambiguous. The V end was cut by 2 bases, the J end by 0 bases, with 5 bases between. The CDR3 runs 15 residues. Germline values: CDR1 SGHTA, CDR2 FQGNSA. CDR3 sequence reads: CASSLTSSGANVLTF. DNA for the CDR3: TGTGCCAGCAGCTTAACGAGCTCTGGGGCCAACGTCCTGACTTTC.

This clonotype has more than one count but fewer than ten. This chain links TRBV7-2 with TRBJ1-5; no firm D call. Trimming pared 5 bases from V and 4 bases from J, leaving 12 bases between. The CDR3 has 14 amino acids. Germline CDR1 is SGHTA and CDR2 is FQGNSA. The CDR3 region is CASSVSGVNQPQHF. The CDR3 DNA sequence: TGTGCCAGCAGCGTATCCGGGGTGAATCAGCCCCAGCATTTT.